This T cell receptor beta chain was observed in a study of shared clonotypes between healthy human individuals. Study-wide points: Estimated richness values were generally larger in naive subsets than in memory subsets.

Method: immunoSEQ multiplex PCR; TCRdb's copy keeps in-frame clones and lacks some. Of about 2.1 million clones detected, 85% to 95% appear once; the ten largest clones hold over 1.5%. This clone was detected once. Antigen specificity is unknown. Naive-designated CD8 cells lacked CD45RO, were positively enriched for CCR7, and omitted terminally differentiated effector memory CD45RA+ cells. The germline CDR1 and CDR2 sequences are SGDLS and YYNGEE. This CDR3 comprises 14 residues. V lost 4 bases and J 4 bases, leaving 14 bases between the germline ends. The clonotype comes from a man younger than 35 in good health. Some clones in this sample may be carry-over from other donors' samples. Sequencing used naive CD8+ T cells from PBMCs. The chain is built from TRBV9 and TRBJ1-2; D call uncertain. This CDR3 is CASSPSGGIYGYTF. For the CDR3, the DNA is TGTGCCAGCAGCCCCAGTGGCGGAATCTATGGCTACACCTTC.